These 3 T cell receptor beta chains were sequenced from one sample in a study of molecular identifiers for immune sequencing clone quantification. TCRdb called the PCR reads again in MiXCR, with one record for every CDR3 protein. This table has under 650,000 distinct CDR3 sequences, 15% to 20% appearing once. The sample consisted of naive CD8+ T cells from blood, with Jurkat cell RNA spiked in. Subset of the sample: FACS-sorted CD8+CD4-CCR7+CD45RA+ naive T cells. Receptors were obtained from a human donor in good health. Some libraries in this study had Jurkat cell RNA spiked in.

This clonotype has only a few counts. The CDR3 spells CASSLTRDSRAGELFF. The DNA of the CDR3 is TGTGCCAGCAGCCTTACACGGGACTCGAGGGCCGGGGAGCTGTTTTTT. This chain connects TRBV3-1 to TRBJ2-2; D may be TRBD2 (6 bases). V gave up 4 bases and J gave up 6 bases, with 18 bases separating them. From germline, CDR1 is LGHDT and CDR2 YNNKEL (reference sequence). This CDR3 is built from 16 residues.

This clonotype was observed at least ten times. The chain couples TRBV20-1 to TRBJ2-7; the match to TRBD1 covers 7 bases. J was trimmed by 2 bases and V by 0 bases; bases with no gene match: 7. CDR3 length equals 15 residues. Germline CDR1 and CDR2: DFQATT and SNEGSKA (reference sequence). The CDR3 sequence is CSARDRDSATYEQYF. The DNA of the CDR3 is TGCAGTGCTAGAGACCGGGACAGTGCGACCTACGAGCAGTACTTC.

This clonotype was observed at least ten times. The V gene is TRBV4-3, the J gene TRBJ1-1; D perhaps matches TRBD1 (5 bases). The V and J ends lost 0 bases and 4 bases respectively, with 15 bases between them. The germline V gene encodes CDR1 LGHNA and CDR2 YSLEER. This CDR3 region has 16 residues. This chain's CDR3 is CASSQDRVLGGTEAFF. In DNA form, the CDR3 reads TGCGCCAGCAGCCAAGACAGGGTCCTTGGGGGCACTGAAGCTTTCTTT.